This record covers a single TCR beta chain. What antigen it recognizes has not been identified. The record has no base qualities; no much larger clone is one base away. The germline V gene supplies CDR1 SGHDT and CDR2 YYEEEE. V gives up 0 bases and J gives up 13 bases, and the segment between their germline ends measures 8 bases. The CDR3 has 11 amino acids, counting the end cysteine and phenylalanine. The CDR3 DNA has 33 bases and is translated from base 1. The library was made by the immunoSEQ multiplex PCR assay. Following the manufacturer's protocol, the hsTCRB Kit was used to amplify rearranged TCR beta chain sequences. TCRB libraries were sequenced on an Illumina MiSeq. Turning to the authors' computational methods: The kit vendor's proprietary platform handled demultiplexing, trimming and gene mapping. TCRdb obtained this table from immuneACCESS and retained in-frame rearrangements with V and J assigned. These tables miss some clones; where compared with another copy, unresolved V genes account for less than half of the shortfall, and the remainder is unexplained. The V and J calls and clone size are taken from that table; D and trimming were inferred from the DNA. Within this sample are some 51,000 clones, with just under 80% of them counted one time only. The top ten clonotypes cover about 5.2% of the sample.

The source of the sample is a study of a mutant IDH1 vaccine in newly diagnosed glioma (dated by TCRdb to the early 2020s). About the investigation overall: Patients were given eight vaccinations, in weeks 1, 3, 5, 7, 11, 15, 19 and 23, which matched visits V03 through V10. Vaccination was initiated 4-6 weeks after radiotherapy alone, or concurrently with temozolomide cycles in the chemotherapy-containing groups. Of the roughly 34 treated patients, around 62% were male and 37.5% were female, and the mean age was 40.4 years. Prior to enrollment, patients had been given standard therapy consisting of radiotherapy alone, temozolomide alone, or radiochemotherapy with temozolomide, with the combination given to most patients. Six visits were used for peripheral blood collection: V03 (baseline), V05, V07, V10, V12 and V13. For exploratory analyses, longitudinal TCRB deep sequencing was carried out in about two dozen treated patients wherever samples were available.

Overall results and qualifications from the work: Pseudoprogression seemed to be unrelated to changes in the top peripheral T cell clonotypes found by TCRB sequencing. Immune responses induced by the vaccine were seen in roughly 95% of patients across multiple MHC alleles. Selection of PBMC samples for TCRB deep sequencing was based on availability. The authors stated that sample limitations prevented analyses of patient blood samples from being reproduced.

This specimen's time point label, per the study, means: week 5, during vaccination. A 20-mer mutant IDH1 peptide at 300 micrograms in Montanide made up each vaccine dose, which was injected subcutaneously together with topical imiquimod. All donors had newly diagnosed IDH1-mutant astrocytomas of WHO grade 3 or 4 that showed loss of nuclear ATRX. The samples were drawn from NOA16, a multicentre, single-arm, open-label phase I trial in Germany that tested a mutant IDH1 peptide vaccine in humans for the first time. Genomic DNA for TCRB sequencing was extracted from EDTA blood using the DNeasy Blood and Tissue Kit.

The sequence came from a man aged 45-65 years with glioma. The chain is made from TRBV5-6 and TRBJ2-1, with the D gene uncertain. Sequenced material: PBMCs, taken from a glioma patient whose treatment included an IDH1 peptide vaccine. The CDR3 region reads CASSLDLFQFF. The DNA is as follows: TGTGCCAGCAGCTTGGACCTATTCCAGTTCTTC.